The 5 T cell receptor beta chains below were found in one sample sequenced in a study of Ad26.COV2.S vaccination and SARS-CoV-2 variants. Stated treatment: around 19 received Ad26.COV2.S at low or high dose, single or two shots; five or six received placebo; per-sample allocation not given. At day 63 after the first vaccine or placebo injection, samples were drawn. Generated by immunoSEQ multiplex PCR, the TCRdb table keeps only in-frame clones and is missing some. The sample consists of 350,000 to 500,000 clones, 80% to 95% of them appearing once. This sample comprised peripheral blood, obtained in a trial of Ad26.COV2.S vaccine versus placebo. Source of these receptors: a person aged 18-65 years who received the Ad26.COV2.S COVID-19 vaccine or a placebo.

The chain combines TRBV5-1 with TRBJ2-1; 11 bases align to TRBD2. Germline trimming cut 4 bases from V and 5 bases from J; bases unmatched to any gene: 8. The CDR3 has 16 residues. CDR1 SGHRS and CDR2 YFSETQ come from the germline V gene. The CDR3, as DNA: TGCGCCAGCAGCGCATTAGCGGGAGGGCGTAACAATGAGCAGTTCTTC. Amino acids: CASSALAGGRNNEQFF.

The V call is TRBV3-1 (or the pseudogene TRBV3-2), the J call TRBJ1-2; 11 bases fit TRBD1. Trimming took 4 bases from V and 4 from J; bases not matched to a gene: 5. Germline V gene lookup returns CDR1 LGHDT and CDR2 YNNKEL (reference sequence). The CDR3 is 15 residues long. The CDR3 is CASSRGTGGSYGYTF. The CDR3 DNA reads as TGTGCCAGCAGCCGAGGGACAGGGGGGAGCTATGGCTACACCTTC.

Notes on this clone: This same CDR3 is encoded by further DNA sequences in the sample. This chain links TRBV7-2 with TRBJ2-7; 11 nucleotides match TRBD2. V lost 1 base, J lost 2 bases, and 1 base stayed unmatched. This CDR3 has 15 residues. Germline loops: CDR1 SGHTA, CDR2 FQGNSA. For the CDR3, the DNA is TGTGCCAGCAGCTTAGGACTAGCGGGACCCTACGAGCAGTACTTC. Amino acids: CASSLGLAGPYEQYF.

V and J are TRBV7-2 and TRBJ1-6; a possible D gene is TRBD1 (5 bases). Between the trimmed V and J ends, which lost 1 base and 7 bases, there was a span of 14 bases. This CDR3 has 16 amino acids. CDR1 is SGHTA and CDR2 is FQGNSA in the germline V gene. CDR3 DNA: TGTGCCAGCAGCTTAGACGGGGGATTCGAAAATTCACCCCTCCACTTT. It translates to CASSLDGGFENSPLHF.

This sequence joins TRBV15 and TRBJ1-6; D not resolved. In germline, CDR1 is LNHNV, CDR2 YYDKDF (reference sequence). V dropped 0 bases and J dropped 0 bases, with 9 bases sitting between them. The CDR3 totals 17 residues. As DNA, the CDR3 is TGTGCCACCAGCAGAGATAAGGGTTACTCCTATAATTCACCCCTCCACTTT. Translation: CATSRDKGYSYNSPLHF.